The 24 T cell receptor beta chains in this list originate from one sample, sequenced in a study of shared clonotypes between healthy human individuals (TCRdb year 2020). To prepare the library, the immunoSEQ multiplex PCR assay was applied. The clones in this table, taken by TCRdb from immuneACCESS, are in-frame only. Not every clone is retained; where verified, under half of the shortfall comes from an unresolved V gene, and the cause of the rest is unknown. For this sample the table gives roughly 1,000,000 clones, of which around 82% were detected only once. The ten largest make up 0.5% to 0.6% of the sample. The specimen was memory CD4+ T cells from PBMCs. The cell subset or site tag for this specimen amounts to: CD45RA-negative fraction. These receptors were obtained from a young man in good health. Some clones in this sample may be carry-over from other donors' samples.

The chain is built from TRBV11-2 and TRBJ1-2, with D possibly being TRBD1 (5 bases). Germline V gene lookup returns CDR1 SGHAT and CDR2 FQNNGV. V gave up 1 base and J gave up 2 bases, with 11 bases separating them. This CDR3 contains 15 residues. The CDR3 is CASSLVQGGNYGYTF. Here the CDR3 DNA reads TGTGCCAGCAGCTTAGTGCAGGGAGGGAACTATGGCTACACCTTC.

Regarding this clone: This same CDR3 is encoded by further DNA sequences in the sample. The V gene is TRBV28, the J gene TRBJ1-2; 8 bases map to TRBD1. CDR3 length equals 14 residues. Trimming took 2 bases from V and 4 from J; bases not matched to a gene: 3. Looked up from germline, CDR1 is MDHEN and CDR2 is SYDVKM. The DNA for the CDR3 is TGTGCCAGCAGTTTAACAGGGGGTATCTATGGCTACACCTTC. Protein sequence: CASSLTGGIYGYTF.

The CDR3 spells CASSRKNLGGGETQYF. The CDR3 nucleotides are TGCGCCAGCAGCCGTAAAAACCTGGGAGGGGGAGAGACCCAGTACTTC. This chain connects TRBV4-1 to TRBJ2-5, with D perhaps matching TRBD2 (7 bases). Trimming pared 4 bases from V and 4 bases from J, leaving 19 bases between. The CDR3 length is 16 residues. From germline, CDR1 is MGHRA and CDR2 YSYEKL.

V gene TRBV7-8 combines with J gene TRBJ1-3; D gene unclear. Germline CDR1 and CDR2: SGHVS and FQNEAQ. V gave up 1 base and J gave up 3 bases, with 10 bases separating them. The CDR3 runs 15 residues. The chain's CDR3 is CASSLVITDGNTIYF. The CDR3 DNA is TGTGCCAGCAGCTTAGTAATAACAGATGGAAACACCATATATTTT.

V usage is TRBV6-6 and J usage is TRBJ2-5; D is unresolved. Looked up from germline, CDR1 is MNHNY and CDR2 is SVGAGI (reference sequence). This CDR3 has 14 amino acids. V shed 0 bases and J shed 2 bases, with 7 bases lying between them. As DNA, the CDR3 is TGTGCCAGCAGTTACTCGAATCAGCAAGAGACCCAGTACTTC. Its translation is CASSYSNQQETQYF.

This clone was counted many times. The chain employs TRBV7-9 and TRBJ1-4, with 7 positions matching TRBD1. V shed 8 bases and J 6 bases; nucleotides not matched to a gene: 15. The CDR3 has 16 amino acids. The germline V gene encodes CDR1 SEHNR and CDR2 FQNEAQ (reference sequence). The DNA for the CDR3 is TGTGCCAGCGGCCACCTCCCGGGGCAGGGGGATGAAAAACTGTTTTTT. Its protein product is CASGHLPGQGDEKLFF.

The rearrangement joins TRBV5-4 to TRBJ2-3; 9 bases match TRBD1. The V and J ends lost 4 bases and 3 bases, in that order; junction bases with no gene match: 6. In germline, CDR1 is SGHNT, CDR2 YYREEE (reference sequence). The CDR3 has 15 amino acids. The CDR3 sequence: CASSLPGTGTDTQYF. In DNA form, the CDR3 reads TGTGCCAGCAGCCTCCCCGGGACAGGGACAGATACGCAGTATTTT.

This clone was observed once. The rearrangement uses TRBV4-1 and TRBJ1-5, with D possibly matching TRBD1 (5 bases). The V gene's germline CDR1 is MGHRA and CDR2 YSYEKL. V was clipped by 0 bases and J by 4 bases, with 7 bases between them. CDR3 size: 14 residues. As DNA, the CDR3 is TGCGCCAGCAGCCAAGATGGGGGGAATCAGCCCCAGCATTTT. It is translated as CASSQDGGNQPQHF.

The chain links TRBV27 to TRBJ1-1; TRBD1 matches 7 bases. Unmatched junction bases numbered 14, after V lost 3 bases and J lost 4 bases. Germline-derived CDR1 and CDR2 are MNHEY and SMNVEV (reference sequence). CDR3 size: 17 residues. The CDR3, as DNA: TGTGCCAGCAGTTTGGGACAGCCGATTCTAGACTTCACTGAAGCTTTCTTT. This translates into CASSLGQPILDFTEAFF.

The J gene is TRBJ2-7, the V gene TRBV7-8; D is tentatively TRBD1 or TRBD2 (5 bases each). Trimming cost V 0 bases and J 0 bases, with 15 bases left between them. Germline V CDR1 and CDR2: SGHVS, FQNEAQ. This CDR3 contains 17 residues. The CDR3 DNA is TGTGCCAGCAGCTTAGCGCTTTGGGACGGCGACTCCTACGAGCAGTACTTC. Translated, it gives CASSLALWDGDSYEQYF.

The V call is TRBV14, the J call TRBJ2-7; D remains ambiguous. V was pared by 1 base and J by 7 bases, with 11 bases between. This CDR3 is built from 13 residues. Looked up from germline, CDR1 is SGHDN and CDR2 is FVKESK. CDR3 sequence reads: CASSQGLKAEQYF. The CDR3, as DNA: TGTGCCAGCAGCCAAGGCCTGAAGGCAGAGCAGTACTTC.

The gene calls are TRBV5-1 and TRBJ2-7, with D possibly called TRBD1 or TRBD2 (5 bases each). Germline V lookup: CDR1 SGHRS, CDR2 YFSETQ. Trimming pared 3 bases from V and 3 bases from J, leaving 19 bases between. This CDR3 has 16 residues. CDR3 residues: CASSSFERDANYEQYF. In DNA form, the CDR3 reads TGCGCCAGCAGCTCCTTCGAGAGGGACGCGAACTACGAGCAGTACTTC.

V gene TRBV6-1 combines with J gene TRBJ2-2, with a tentative D call TRBD1 (6 bases). Trimming cost V 3 bases and J 9 bases, with 17 bases left between them. Germline values: CDR1 MNHNS, CDR2 SASEGT. This CDR3 has 15 amino acids. CDR3 region: CASSDRVGAPRELFF. The CDR3 DNA is TGTGCCAGCAGTGATCGGGTGGGGGCTCCTCGGGAGCTGTTTTTT.

This clone was seen a few times. This chain uses TRBV11-2 with TRBJ2-2; perhaps TRBD2 as D (5 bases). CDR3 size: 14 residues. Trimming shortened V by 5 bases and J by 3 bases, and 10 bases separated the two germline ends. The germline gives CDR1 SGHAT, CDR2 FQNNGV. The CDR3, as DNA: TGTGCCAGCAGCCCTACTAGATACACCGGGGAGCTGTTTTTT. The encoded protein is CASSPTRYTGELFF.

V and J are TRBV4-1 and TRBJ2-5; D is possibly TRBD2 (6 bases). Germline V CDR1 and CDR2: MGHRA, YSYEKL. V was clipped by 0 bases and J by 3 bases, with 8 bases between them. The CDR3 totals 14 residues. The CDR3 here is CASSQDLAEETQYF. In DNA, the CDR3 is TGCGCCAGCAGCCAAGATTTAGCGGAAGAGACCCAGTACTTC.

V and J are TRBV28 and TRBJ1-2, with 7 bases lining up with TRBD1. This CDR3 is built from 17 residues. Germline assignment: CDR1 MDHEN and CDR2 SYDVKM. With V trimmed by 1 base and J by 6 bases, 14 bases remained unmatched. The CDR3 loop reads CASSLYLDRVNSHGYTF. CDR3 nucleotide sequence: TGTGCCAGCAGTTTATACCTCGACAGGGTGAACAGTCATGGCTACACCTTC.

The chain combines TRBV7-7 with TRBJ2-3; 7 positions match TRBD2. CDR1 is SSHAT, CDR2 FNYEAQ, per germline (reference sequence). The CDR3 is 17 residues long. The V segment lost 2 bases and the J segment 1 base; nucleotides outside the gene matches: 9. The CDR3 DNA is TGTGCCAGCAGCTTATCGGGCGGGAGTAGGGGCACAGATACGCAGTATTTT. Translated: CASSLSGGSRGTDTQYF.

The chain links TRBV7-2 to TRBJ1-4, with D maybe TRBD1 (6 bases). The germline V gene encodes CDR1 SGHTA and CDR2 FQGNSA. The length of the CDR3 is 16 residues. Between the trimmed V and J ends, which lost 2 bases and 1 base, there was a span of 11 bases. The DNA for the CDR3 is TGTGCCAGCAGCTTAAACAGGGCGGGAACTAATGAAAAACTGTTTTTT. Residues: CASSLNRAGTNEKLFF.

The genes are TRBV7-6 and TRBJ2-1; 9 nucleotides line up with TRBD2. CDR1 is SGHVS, CDR2 FNYEAQ, per germline. This CDR3 is 14 amino acids long. V trimming: 3 bases; J trimming: 9 bases; junction bases outside the gene matches: 6. This CDR3 is CASSLLAGRGEQFF. CDR3 sequence (DNA): TGTGCCAGCAGCTTGCTAGCGGGAAGAGGTGAGCAGTTCTTC.

This clone has at least ten counts. The chain is built from TRBV6-1 and TRBJ2-5, with D unclear. The CDR3 sequence is 11 residues long. The germline V gene encodes CDR1 MNHNS and CDR2 SASEGT. Deletions cut 6 bases from V and 3 bases from J, with 5 bases between. For the CDR3, the DNA is TGTGCCAGCAGCCTCGAAGAGACCCAGTACTTC. Translating it yields CASSLEETQYF.

The chain recombines TRBV29-1 with TRBJ1-2; 7 nucleotides agree with TRBD1. Losses at the gene ends were 7 bases for V and 8 bases for J; bases not matched to a gene: 10. The germline CDR1 and CDR2 sequences are SQVTM and ANQGSEA. The CDR3 is made up of 12 amino acids. CDR3 protein: CSAEGARWGYTF. CDR3 in DNA: TGCAGCGCCGAGGGGGCGAGGTGGGGCTACACCTTC.

This clone appeared many times. The chain has TRBV15 and TRBJ2-5, with D uncertain. The CDR3 extends over 12 amino acids. Germline CDR1 is LNHNV and CDR2 is YYDKDF (reference sequence). Trimming pared 0 bases from V and 5 bases from J, leaving 4 bases between. CDR3 residues: CATSRDWETQYF. The CDR3 coding sequence is TGTGCCACCAGCAGAGATTGGGAGACCCAGTACTTC.

The chain recombines TRBV27 with TRBJ2-5; a weak D match, TRBD1 (5 bases). The V end lost 4 bases, the J end lost 11 bases, and 14 bases lay between the germline ends. This CDR3 has 12 residues. Germline CDR1 MNHEY, CDR2 SMNVEV (reference sequence). CDR3 sequence reads: CASSYQGSEQYF. The CDR3, as DNA: TGTGCCAGCAGTTACCAGGGCTCGGAGCAGTACTTC.

This clone has only one observation. The chain links TRBV4-1 to TRBJ2-5; perhaps D is TRBD1 or TRBD2 (6 bases each). This CDR3 has 18 residues. CDR1 MGHRA and CDR2 YSYEKL come from the germline V gene. The V end lost 4 bases, the J end lost 4 bases, and 25 bases lay between the germline ends. CDR3 residues: CASSLGGTGTTLSETQYF. Written as DNA, the CDR3 is TGCGCCAGCAGCCTGGGGGGCACCGGGACAACATTATCAGAGACCCAGTACTTC.